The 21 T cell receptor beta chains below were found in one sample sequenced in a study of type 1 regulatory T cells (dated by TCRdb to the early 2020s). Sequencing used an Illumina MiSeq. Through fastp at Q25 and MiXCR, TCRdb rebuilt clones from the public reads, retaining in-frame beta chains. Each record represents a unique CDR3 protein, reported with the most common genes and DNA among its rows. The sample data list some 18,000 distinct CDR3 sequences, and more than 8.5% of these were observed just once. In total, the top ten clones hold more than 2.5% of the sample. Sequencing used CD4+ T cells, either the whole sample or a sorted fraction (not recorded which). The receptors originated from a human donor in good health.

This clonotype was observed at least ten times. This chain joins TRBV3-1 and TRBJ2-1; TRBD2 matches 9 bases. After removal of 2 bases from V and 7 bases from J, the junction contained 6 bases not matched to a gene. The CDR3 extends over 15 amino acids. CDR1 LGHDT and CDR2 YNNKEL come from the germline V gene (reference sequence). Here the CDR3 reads CASSQPGTSRNEQFF. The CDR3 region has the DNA TGTGCCAGCAGCCAACCCGGGACTAGCAGGAATGAGCAGTTCTTC.

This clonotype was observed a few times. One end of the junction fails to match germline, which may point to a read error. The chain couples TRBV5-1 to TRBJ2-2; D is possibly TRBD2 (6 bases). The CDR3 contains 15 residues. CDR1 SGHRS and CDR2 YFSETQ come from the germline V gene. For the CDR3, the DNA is TGCACCAGCAGCTTGGAGGGCCCGAACACCGGGGAGCTGTTTTTT. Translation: CTSSLEGPNTGELFF.

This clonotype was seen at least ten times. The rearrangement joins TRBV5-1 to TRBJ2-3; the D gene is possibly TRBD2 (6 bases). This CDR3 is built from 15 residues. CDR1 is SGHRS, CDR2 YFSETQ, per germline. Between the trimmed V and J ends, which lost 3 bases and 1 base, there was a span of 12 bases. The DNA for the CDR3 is TGCGCCAGCAGCTCTGAGGCTAGCGGCACAGATACGCAGTATTTT. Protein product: CASSSEASGTDTQYF. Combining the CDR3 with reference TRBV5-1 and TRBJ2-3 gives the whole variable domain KAGVTQTPRYLIKTRGQQVTLSCSPISGHRSVSWYQQTPGQGLQFLFEYFSETQRNKGNFPGRFSGRQFSNSRSEMNVSTLELGDSALYLCASSSEASGTDTQYFGPGTRLTVL.

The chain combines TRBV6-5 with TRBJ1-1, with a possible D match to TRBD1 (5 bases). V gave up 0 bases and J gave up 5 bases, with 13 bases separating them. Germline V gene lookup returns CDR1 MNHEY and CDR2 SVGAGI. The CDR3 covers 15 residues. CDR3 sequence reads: CASSYSRDGRTEAFF. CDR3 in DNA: TGTGCCAGCAGTTACTCGAGGGACGGAAGGACTGAAGCTTTCTTT.

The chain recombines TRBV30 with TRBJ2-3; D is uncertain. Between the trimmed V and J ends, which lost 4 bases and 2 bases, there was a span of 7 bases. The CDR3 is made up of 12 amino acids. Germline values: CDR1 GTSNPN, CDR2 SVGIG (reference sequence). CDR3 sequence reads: CAWTQSTDTQYF. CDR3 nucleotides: TGTGCCTGGACTCAATCCACAGATACGCAGTATTTT.

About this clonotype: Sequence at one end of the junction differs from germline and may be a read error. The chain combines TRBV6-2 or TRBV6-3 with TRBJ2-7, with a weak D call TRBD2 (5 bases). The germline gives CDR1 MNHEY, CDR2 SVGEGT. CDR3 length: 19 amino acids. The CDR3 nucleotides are TGTGCCAGCAGTTATAATGACGCTAGAGCGGCCGGGTTCTCCTACGAGCAGTGCTTC. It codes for CASSYNDARAAGFSYEQCF.

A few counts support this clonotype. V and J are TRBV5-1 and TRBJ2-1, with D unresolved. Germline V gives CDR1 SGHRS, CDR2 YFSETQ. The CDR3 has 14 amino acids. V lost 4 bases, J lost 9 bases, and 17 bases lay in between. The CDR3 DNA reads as TGCGCCAGCAGCCGCCTCACGAGTAGCTCTGAGCAGTTCTTC. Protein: CASSRLTSSSEQFF. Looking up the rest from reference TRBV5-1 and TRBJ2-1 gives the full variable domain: KAGVTQTPRYLIKTRGQQVTLSCSPISGHRSVSWYQQTPGQGLQFLFEYFSETQRNKGNFPGRFSGRQFSNSRSEMNVSTLELGDSALYLCASSRLTSSSEQFFGPGTRLTVL.

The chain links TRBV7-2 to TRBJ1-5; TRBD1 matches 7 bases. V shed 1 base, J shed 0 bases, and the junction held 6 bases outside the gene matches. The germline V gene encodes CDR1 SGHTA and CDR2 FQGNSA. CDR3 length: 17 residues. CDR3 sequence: CASSLGTGTDSNQPQHF. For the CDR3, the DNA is TGTGCCAGCAGCTTAGGAACCGGGACAGATAGCAATCAGCCCCAGCATTTT.

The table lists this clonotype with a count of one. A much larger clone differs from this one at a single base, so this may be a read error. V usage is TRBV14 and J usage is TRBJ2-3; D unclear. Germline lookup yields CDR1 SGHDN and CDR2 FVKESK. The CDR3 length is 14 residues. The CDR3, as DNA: TGTGCCAGCAGCCAAATCTTTAGCACGGATACGCAGTATTTT. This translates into CASSQIFSTDTQYF.

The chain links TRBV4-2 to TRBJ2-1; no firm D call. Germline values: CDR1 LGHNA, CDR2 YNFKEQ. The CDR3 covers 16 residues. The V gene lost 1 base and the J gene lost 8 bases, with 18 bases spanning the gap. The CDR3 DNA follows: TGTGCCAGCAGCCAAGGTCACTCGCGCCTCTCGGATGAGCAGTTCTTC. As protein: CASSQGHSRLSDEQFF.

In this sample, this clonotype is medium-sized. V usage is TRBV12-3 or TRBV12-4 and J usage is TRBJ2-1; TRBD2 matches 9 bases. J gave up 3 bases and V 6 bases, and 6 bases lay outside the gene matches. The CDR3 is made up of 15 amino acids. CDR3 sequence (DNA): TGTGCCAGCAGCCGACTTAGCGGGGGCTACAATGAGCAGTTCTTC. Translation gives CASSRLSGGYNEQFF.

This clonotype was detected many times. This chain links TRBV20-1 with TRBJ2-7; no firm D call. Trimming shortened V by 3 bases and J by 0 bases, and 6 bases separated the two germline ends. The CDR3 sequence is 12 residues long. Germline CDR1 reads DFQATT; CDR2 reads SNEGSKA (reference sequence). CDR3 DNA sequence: TGCAGTGCTAGGCCGGCCTCCTACGAGCAGTACTTC. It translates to CSARPASYEQYF.

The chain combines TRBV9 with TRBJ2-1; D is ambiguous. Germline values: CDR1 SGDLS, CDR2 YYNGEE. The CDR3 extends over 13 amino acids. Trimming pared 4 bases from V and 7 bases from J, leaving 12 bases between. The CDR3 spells CASSPPASNEQFF. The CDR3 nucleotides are TGTGCCAGCAGCCCCCCAGCGTCAAATGAGCAGTTCTTC.

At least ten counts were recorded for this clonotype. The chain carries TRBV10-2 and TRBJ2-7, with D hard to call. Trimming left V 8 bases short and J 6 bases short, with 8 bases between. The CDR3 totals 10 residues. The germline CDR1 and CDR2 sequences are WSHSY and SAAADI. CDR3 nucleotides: TGCGCCAGCTCCCACTCCGAGCAGTACTTC. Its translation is CASSHSEQYF.

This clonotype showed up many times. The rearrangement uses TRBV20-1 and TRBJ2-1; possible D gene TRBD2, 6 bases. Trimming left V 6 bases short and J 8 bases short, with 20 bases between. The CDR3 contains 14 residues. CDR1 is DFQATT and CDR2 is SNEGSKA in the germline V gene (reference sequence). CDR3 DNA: TGCAGTGCACCGGACCACGGGGGTGGGGATGAGCAGTTCTTC. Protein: CSAPDHGGGDEQFF.

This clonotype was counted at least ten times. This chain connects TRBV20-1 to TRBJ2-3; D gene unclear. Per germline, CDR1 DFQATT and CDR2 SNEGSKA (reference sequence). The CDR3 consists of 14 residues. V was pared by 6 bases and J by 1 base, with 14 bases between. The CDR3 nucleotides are TGCAGTGCACAACGGCAAACCGGCACAGATACGCAGTATTTT. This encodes CSAQRQTGTDTQYF.

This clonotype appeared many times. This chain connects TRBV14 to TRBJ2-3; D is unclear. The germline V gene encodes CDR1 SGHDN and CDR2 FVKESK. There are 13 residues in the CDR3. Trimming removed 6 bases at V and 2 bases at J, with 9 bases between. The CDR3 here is CASSWVHTDTQYF. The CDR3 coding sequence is TGTGCCAGCAGTTGGGTCCACACAGATACGCAGTATTTT. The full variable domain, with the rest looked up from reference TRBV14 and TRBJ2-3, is EAGVTQFPSHSVIEKGQTVTLRCDPISGHDNLYWYRRVMGKEIKFLLHFVKESKQDESGMPNNRFLAERTGGTYSTLKVQPAELEDSGVYFCASSWVHTDTQYFGPGTRLTVL.

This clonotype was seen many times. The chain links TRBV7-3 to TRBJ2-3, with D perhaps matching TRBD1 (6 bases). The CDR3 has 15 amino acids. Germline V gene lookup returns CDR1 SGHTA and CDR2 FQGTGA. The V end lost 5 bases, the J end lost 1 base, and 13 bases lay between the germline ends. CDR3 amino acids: CASSAPGAGTDTQYF. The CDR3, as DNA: TGTGCCAGCAGCGCACCAGGGGCGGGCACAGATACGCAGTATTTT. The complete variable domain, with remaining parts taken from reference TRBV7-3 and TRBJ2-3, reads GAGVSQTPSNKVTEKGKYVELRCDPISGHTALYWYRQSLGQGPEFLIYFQGTGAADDSGLPNDRFFAVRPEGSVSTLKIQRTERGDSAVYLCASSAPGAGTDTQYFGPGTRLTVL.

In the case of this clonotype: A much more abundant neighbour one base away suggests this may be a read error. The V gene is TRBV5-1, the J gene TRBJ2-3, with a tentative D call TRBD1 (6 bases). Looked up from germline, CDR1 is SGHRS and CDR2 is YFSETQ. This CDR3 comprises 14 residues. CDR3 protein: CANSRDKSTDTQYF. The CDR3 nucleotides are TGCGCCAACAGCCGGGACAAGAGCACAGATACGCAGTATTTT.

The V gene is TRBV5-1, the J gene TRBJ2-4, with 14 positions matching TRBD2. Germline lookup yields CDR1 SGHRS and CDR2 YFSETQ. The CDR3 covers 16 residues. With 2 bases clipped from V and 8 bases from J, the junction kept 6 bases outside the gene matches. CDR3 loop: CASSFGLAGGGDIQYF. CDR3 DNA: TGCGCCAGCAGCTTTGGACTAGCGGGAGGCGGCGACATTCAGTACTTC. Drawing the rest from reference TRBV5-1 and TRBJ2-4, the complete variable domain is KAGVTQTPRYLIKTRGQQVTLSCSPISGHRSVSWYQQTPGQGLQFLFEYFSETQRNKGNFPGRFSGRQFSNSRSEMNVSTLELGDSALYLCASSFGLAGGGDIQYFGAGTRLSVL.

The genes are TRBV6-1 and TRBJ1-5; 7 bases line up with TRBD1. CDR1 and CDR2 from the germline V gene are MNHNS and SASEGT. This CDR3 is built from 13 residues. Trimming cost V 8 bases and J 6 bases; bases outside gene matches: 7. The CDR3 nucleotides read TGTGCCAGCGTTGGGACAGTAGGTCAGCCCCAGCATTTT. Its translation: CASVGTVGQPQHF.